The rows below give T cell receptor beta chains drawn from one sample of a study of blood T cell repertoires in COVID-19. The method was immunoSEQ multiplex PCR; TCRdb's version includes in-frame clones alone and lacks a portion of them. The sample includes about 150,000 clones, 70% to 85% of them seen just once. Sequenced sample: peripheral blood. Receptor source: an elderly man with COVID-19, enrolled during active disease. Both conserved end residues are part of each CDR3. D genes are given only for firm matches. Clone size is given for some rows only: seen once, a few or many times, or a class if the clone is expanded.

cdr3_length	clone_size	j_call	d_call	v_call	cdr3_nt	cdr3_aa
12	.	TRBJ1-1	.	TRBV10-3	TGTGCCATCAGGGGGCTGGGCACTGAAGCTTTCTTT	CAIRGLGTEAFF
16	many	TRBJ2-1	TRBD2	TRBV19	TGTGCCAGTAAGGGTGTTAGCGGGGGATTCTACAATGAGCAGTTCTTC	CASKGVSGGFYNEQFF
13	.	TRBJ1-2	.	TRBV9	TGTGCCAGCAGCGATCTCCGAGGCTATGGCTACACCTTC	CASSDLRGYGYTF
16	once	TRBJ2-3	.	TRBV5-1	TGCGCCAGCACTCTGGGGGCGGGGGCAGACACAGATACGCAGTATTTT	CASTLGAGADTDTQYF
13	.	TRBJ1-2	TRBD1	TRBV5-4	TGTGCCAGCAGCGGCGACAGGGTCTATGGCTACACCTTC	CASSGDRVYGYTF
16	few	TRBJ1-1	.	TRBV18	TGTGCCAGCTCACCACGAAGGACTCGGGAGAACACTGAAGCTTTCTTT	CASSPRRTRENTEAFF
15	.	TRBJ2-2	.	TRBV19	TGTGCCAGTAGTATCCCCACAGCGAACACCGGGGAGCTGTTTTTT	CASSIPTANTGELFF
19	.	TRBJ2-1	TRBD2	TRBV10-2	TGCGCCAGCAGTGAGTCAGAGGAGGGACTAGCGGGGCGCTACAATGAGCAGTTCTTC	CASSESEEGLAGRYNEQFF
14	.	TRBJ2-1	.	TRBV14	TGTGCCAGCAGCCCCGGTCCCTCCTACAATGAGCAGTTCTTC	CASSPGPSYNEQFF
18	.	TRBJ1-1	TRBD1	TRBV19	TGTGCCAGTAGGCCGGGACAGGGGGTGAAGGGGGTGAACACTGAAGCTTTCTTT	CASRPGQGVKGVNTEAFF
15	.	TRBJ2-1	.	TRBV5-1	TGCGCCAGCAGCTTCCGGGACTTCTCCTACAATGAGCAGTTCTTC	CASSFRDFSYNEQFF
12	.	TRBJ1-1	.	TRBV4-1	TGCGCCAGCAGCCACCGGTTGGGCGAAGCTTTCTTT	CASSHRLGEAFF
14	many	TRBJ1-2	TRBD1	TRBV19	TGTGCCAGCAGGCCCGGGACAGGCAACTATGGCTACACCTTC	CASRPGTGNYGYTF
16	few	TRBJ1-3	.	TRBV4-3	TGCGCCAGCAGCCAAGAGTTTGTGGGACTCGGGGACACCATATATTTT	CASSQEFVGLGDTIYF
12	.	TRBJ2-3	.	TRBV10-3	TGTGCCATCAGCGACTTCTCAGATACGCAGTATTTT	CAISDFSDTQYF
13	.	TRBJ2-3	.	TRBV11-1	TGTGCCAGCAGCTCCGGCAGGACAGATACGCAGTATTTT	CASSSGRTDTQYF
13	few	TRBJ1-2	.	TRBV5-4	TGTGCCAGCAGCTTGTTCTCTAACTATGGCTACACCTTC	CASSLFSNYGYTF
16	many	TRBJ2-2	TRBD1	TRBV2	TGTGCCAGCTCCCACGCCGGGACAGGGGGAATGGGGGAGCTGTTTTTT	CASSHAGTGGMGELFF
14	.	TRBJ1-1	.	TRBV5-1	TGCGCCAGCAGCTGGGACAACTCGGGCACTGAAGCTTTCTTT	CASSWDNSGTEAFF
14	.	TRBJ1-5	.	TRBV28	TGTGCCAGCTTTAGAGTACAGGGCAATCAGCCCCAGCATTTT	CASFRVQGNQPQHF
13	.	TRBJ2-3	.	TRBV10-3	TGTGCCATCAGTGAGTCGGGGAGGGATACGCAGTATTTT	CAISESGRDTQYF
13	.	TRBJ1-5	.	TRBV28	TGTGCCAGCAGGGGGGCCTGGAATCAGCCCCAGCATTTT	CASRGAWNQPQHF
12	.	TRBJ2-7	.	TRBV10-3	TGTGCCATCAGTGGTCAGGGTCACGAGCAGTACTTC	CAISGQGHEQYF
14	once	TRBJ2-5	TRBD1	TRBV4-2	TGTGCCAGCAGCCACCGGACAGGGAGGGAGACCCAGTACTTC	CASSHRTGRETQYF
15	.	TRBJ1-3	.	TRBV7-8	TGTGCCAGCAGCCCCGGGTTCAGCTCTGGAAACACCATATATTTT	CASSPGFSSGNTIYF
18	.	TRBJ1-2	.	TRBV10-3	TGTGCCATCAGTGAGTCCCGTCTAGCTGGAGCTGTTAACTATGGCTACACCTTC	CAISESRLAGAVNYGYTF